This TCR beta chain came from a study of T cells in Graves' hyperthyroidism and ophthalmopathy. This clonotype was counted ten times or more. The CDR3 is 15 residues long. Germline CDR1 and CDR2: SGHRS and YFSETQ. Trimming removed 5 bases from V and 4 bases from J; junction bases left unmatched: 7. Amplification of TCR beta CDR3 regions used RNA as the template. The HTBI primer set was used in a first-round RT-PCR of the TCR CDR3. TCRdb re-called the multiplex PCR reads with MiXCR, one entry per CDR3 protein. The sample holds a few hundred thousand distinct CDR3 sequences; 16% are singletons and the top ten take approximately 3.5%.

This sequence was found in a middle-aged woman with Graves' ophthalmopathy. The chain carries TRBV5-1 and TRBJ2-2; 8 bases agree with TRBD2. The material sequenced was blood. The CDR3 spells CASSSAGVGTGELFF. Here the CDR3 DNA reads TGCGCCAGCAGTTCAGCGGGAGTTGGCACCGGGGAGCTGTTTTTT.